This entry lists 23 T cell receptor beta chains sequenced from one sample in a study of T cells in localized non-small cell lung cancer. Here immunoSEQ multiplex PCR was the method, and the copy in TCRdb shows in-frame clones only, minus some. The table shows approximately 100,000 clones, with roughly 91% occurring only once. The sample consisted of PBMCs, taken before any cancer treatment. These receptors originate from a woman aged 35 to 69 with stage II squamous cell lung carcinoma.

The CDR3 sequence is CASSSRRRGGYTF. The CDR3 bases are TGTGCCAGCAGTTCCCGGCGGCGAGGGGGCTACACCTTC. The rearrangement links TRBV6-5 to TRBJ1-2, with D uncertain. This CDR3 has 13 residues. Germline V lookup: CDR1 MNHEY, CDR2 SVGAGI. V dropped 4 bases and J dropped 8 bases, with 14 bases sitting between them.

This clone was seen a few times. This chain uses TRBV6-1 with TRBJ2-7; 12 nucleotides align to TRBD2. Trimming took 4 bases from V and 0 from J; bases not matched to a gene: 7. Germline-derived CDR1 and CDR2 are MNHNS and SASEGT. This CDR3 comprises 17 residues. The CDR3 bases are TGTGCCAGCAGTGGGAGACTAGCGGGGGATTTCTCCTACGAGCAGTACTTC. This sequence encodes CASSGRLAGDFSYEQYF.

This clone was seen once. This chain uses TRBV6-5 with TRBJ1-2; maybe TRBD1 (6 bases). There are 13 residues in the CDR3. V was pared by 6 bases and J by 5 bases, with 13 bases between. Per the germline V gene, CDR1 is MNHEY and CDR2 is SVGAGI. CDR3 in amino acids: CASSHDRRYGYTF. CDR3 coding DNA: TGTGCCAGCAGCCACGACAGGCGGTATGGCTACACCTTC.

CDR3 amino acids: CASTWGGGGGTQYF. DNA of the CDR3: TGTGCCAGCACCTGGGGCGGGGGAGGAGGGACCCAGTACTTC. The chain joins TRBV28 to TRBJ2-5; 7 bases match TRBD2. The CDR3 is 14 residues long. The V gene's germline CDR1 is MDHEN and CDR2 SYDVKM. V dropped 7 bases and J dropped 7; count of bases not matched to a gene: 12.

The CDR3 coding sequence is TGCGCCAGCAGCCTACAGGGGAAGGGCACTGAAGCTTTCTTT. It translates to CASSLQGKGTEAFF. The gene calls are TRBV5-1 and TRBJ1-1, with 7 nucleotides matching TRBD1. CDR3 size: 14 residues. V shed 4 bases and J 4 bases; nucleotides not matched to a gene: 7. Germline V gene lookup returns CDR1 SGHRS and CDR2 YFSETQ.

This rearrangement joins TRBV2 to TRBJ1-5, with TRBD1 identical over 10 bases. J gave up 5 bases and V 5 bases, and 3 bases lay outside the gene matches. Germline CDR1 reads SNHLY; CDR2 reads FYNNEI. The CDR3 is made up of 14 amino acids. The CDR3 loop is CASSLDRGHQPQHF. CDR3 bases: TGTGCCAGCAGTTTAGACAGGGGGCATCAGCCCCAGCATTTT.

The chain couples TRBV10-3 to TRBJ1-1; D is possibly TRBD1 (5 bases). V lost 3 bases and J lost 0, with 14 bases in between. The CDR3 extends over 16 amino acids. Per germline, CDR1 ENHRY and CDR2 SYGVKD. In nucleotides, the CDR3 is TGTGCCATCAGTGATTTAGGCACAGGACTGAACACTGAAGCTTTCTTT. This sequence encodes CAISDLGTGLNTEAFF.

This clone came up once. The gene calls are TRBV11-3 and TRBJ2-5; D assignment may be TRBD1 or TRBD2 (5 bases each). The CDR3 is 15 amino acids. CDR1 is SGHNT and CDR2 is YENEEA in the germline V gene. V was shortened by 3 bases and J by 5 bases, with 16 bases between the two germline ends. CDR3 residues: CASSFAGTPTETQYF. The CDR3 DNA follows: TGTGCCAGCAGCTTTGCCGGGACGCCAACCGAGACCCAGTACTTC.

The genes are TRBV29-1 and TRBJ1-1; possible D gene TRBD1, 6 bases. Germline V gives CDR1 SQVTM, CDR2 ANQGSEA. This CDR3 comprises 14 residues. The ends were cut back, 4 bases at V and 3 bases at J, with 15 bases in the middle. The CDR3 region is CSVVLGGSDTEAFF. The CDR3 nucleotides are TGCAGCGTTGTTTTGGGGGGCAGTGACACTGAAGCTTTCTTT.

This clone appeared a few times. The J gene is TRBJ1-6, the V gene TRBV19; D unresolved. The CDR3 has 13 residues. From germline, CDR1 is LNHDA and CDR2 SQIVND (reference sequence). Trimming pared 8 bases from V and 7 bases from J, leaving 12 bases between. The CDR3 region has the DNA TGTGCCAGTGCCCGGGAAAGGAATTCACCCCTCCACTTT. Residues: CASARERNSPLHF.

This chain connects TRBV5-1 to TRBJ2-5; 7 nucleotides align to TRBD2. V lost 1 base, J lost 5 bases, and 8 bases stayed unmatched. The CDR3 length is 15 residues. Per the germline V gene, CDR1 is SGHRS and CDR2 is YFSETQ. This chain's CDR3 is CASSLSGGSSETQYF. CDR3 sequence (DNA): TGCGCCAGCAGCTTGTCCGGCGGGAGCTCGGAGACCCAGTACTTC.

The chain carries TRBV7-6 and TRBJ2-3, with TRBD2 identical over 11 bases. The ends lost 6 bases at V and 0 bases at J; junction bases unmatched: 5. The CDR3 covers 16 residues. The germline V gene has CDR1 SGHVS and CDR2 FNYEAQ. CDR3 DNA sequence: TGTGCCAGCAGGCCGGGGACTAGCGGTAGCACAGATACGCAGTATTTT. Amino acids: CASRPGTSGSTDTQYF.

This chain connects TRBV18 to TRBJ2-7, with D perhaps matching TRBD1 (6 bases). Trimming shortened V by 4 bases and J by 1 base, and 8 bases separated the two germline ends. Germline assignment: CDR1 KGHSH and CDR2 LQKENI. CDR3 size: 13 residues. Here the CDR3 DNA reads TGTGCCAGCTCACGGGACACATCCTACGAGCAGTACTTC. It specifies CASSRDTSYEQYF.

This clone appeared a few times. V and J are TRBV11-2 and TRBJ2-7; 7 bases line up with TRBD2. Germline V lookup: CDR1 SGHAT, CDR2 FQNNGV. V was clipped by 5 bases and J by 0 bases; unmatched bases: 7. The CDR3 runs 15 residues. The chain's CDR3 is CASSPSGMSSYEQYF. CDR3 nucleotides: TGTGCCAGCAGCCCTAGCGGAATGAGCTCCTACGAGCAGTACTTC. Filled out from reference TRBV11-2 and TRBJ2-7, the complete variable domain reads EAGVAQSPRYKIIEKRQSVAFWCNPISGHATLYWYQQILGQGPKLLIQFQNNGVVDDSQLPKDRFSAERLKGVDSTLKIQPAKLEDSAVYLCASSPSGMSSYEQYFGPGTRLTVT.

The sample holds a few counts of this clone. V and J are TRBV7-8 and TRBJ2-1, with 11 bases lining up with TRBD1. The CDR3 loop spans 22 amino acids. Losses at the gene ends were 5 bases for V and 9 bases for J; bases not matched to a gene: 30. Germline values: CDR1 SGHVS, CDR2 FQNEAQ. This chain's CDR3 is CASSLKSNPRDRGIPSSSEQFF. For the CDR3, the DNA is TGTGCCAGCAGCCTTAAATCCAACCCCCGGGACAGGGGGATCCCCTCATCCAGTGAGCAGTTCTTC.

Concerning this clone: With only one base between it and a far larger clone, this is likely a read error. Other nucleotide sequences from this sample produce the same CDR3. This chain links TRBV11-2 with TRBJ1-2; D possibly corresponds to TRBD1 (5 bases). Germline CDR1 is SGHAT and CDR2 is FQNNGV. Between the trimmed V and J ends, which lost 5 bases and 8 bases, there was a span of 24 bases. The CDR3 has 16 amino acids. CDR3 bases: TGTGCCAGCAGCCAAGATCCAGGGCCGGGGGTAGACGGCTACACCTTC. Protein sequence: CASSQDPGPGVDGYTF.

The J gene is TRBJ2-6, the V gene TRBV27; D is unclear. The CDR3 has 13 residues. Trimming took 6 bases from V and 1 from J, leaving 4 bases between them. In germline, CDR1 is MNHEY, CDR2 SMNVEV (reference sequence). CDR3 loop: CASRGSGANVLTF. The CDR3 DNA is TGTGCCAGCAGGGGGTCTGGGGCCAACGTCCTGACTTTC.

This clone was found a few times. The sample has other DNA sequences that encode this CDR3 too. The rearrangement links TRBV15 to TRBJ2-7; 10 bases map to TRBD2. V lost 2 bases, J lost 2 bases, and 3 bases stayed unmatched. Germline-derived CDR1 and CDR2 are LNHNV and YYDKDF (reference sequence). The CDR3 spans 15 residues. This chain's CDR3 is CATSRRTSGTYEQYF. CDR3 bases: TGTGCCACCAGCAGAAGGACTAGCGGAACCTACGAGCAGTACTTC.

The gene calls are TRBV7-9 and TRBJ2-7, with a possible D match to TRBD1 (5 bases). V was pared by 4 bases and J by 6 bases, with 10 bases between. The germline gives CDR1 SEHNR, CDR2 FQNEAQ (reference sequence). This CDR3 is built from 12 residues. This CDR3 is CASSYQGTEQYF. In nucleotides, the CDR3 is TGTGCCAGCAGCTACCAGGGAACCGAGCAGTACTTC.

The chain recombines TRBV5-4 with TRBJ2-1, with a weak D call TRBD2 (5 bases). CDR1 and CDR2 from the germline V gene are SGHNT and YYREEE (reference sequence). The CDR3 totals 13 residues. The ends were cut back, 3 bases at V and 4 bases at J, with 8 bases in the middle. In DNA form, the CDR3 reads TGTGCCAGCAGCTCCCGGGAATACAATGAGCAGTTCTTC. Protein sequence: CASSSREYNEQFF. Drawing the rest from reference TRBV5-4 and TRBJ2-1, the complete variable domain is ETGVTQSPTHLIKTRGQQVTLRCSSQSGHNTVSWYQQALGQGPQFIFQYYREEENGRGNFPPRFSGLQFPNYSSELNVNALELDDSALYLCASSSREYNEQFFGPGTRLTVL.

The V gene is TRBV5-1, the J gene TRBJ2-1; no clear D gene. CDR3 length: 14 residues. CDR1 and CDR2 from the germline V gene are SGHRS and YFSETQ. V was pared by 1 base and J by 6 bases, with 11 bases between. CDR3 nucleotide sequence: TGCGCCAGCAGCTTGCGACCAGGCCCCAATGAGCAGTTCTTC. Translation: CASSLRPGPNEQFF.

The chain recombines TRBV27 with TRBJ2-2, with 10 positions matching TRBD1. The V gene's germline CDR1 is MNHEY and CDR2 SMNVEV (reference sequence). CDR3 size: 14 residues. Unmatched junction bases numbered 5, after V lost 6 bases and J lost 7 bases. CDR3 residues: CASRTGTGVGELFF. Here the CDR3 DNA reads TGTGCCAGCAGGACCGGGACAGGGGTCGGGGAGCTGTTTTTT.

The chain couples TRBV6-5 to TRBJ1-5; D call uncertain. Trimming cost V 4 bases and J 4 bases, with 5 bases left between them. Germline V gene lookup returns CDR1 MNHEY and CDR2 SVGAGI. This CDR3 comprises 12 residues. The CDR3 protein is CASSSKNQPQHF. The CDR3 bases are TGTGCCAGCAGTTCTAAGAATCAGCCCCAGCATTTT.